This T cell receptor beta chain was identified during a study of regulatory and conventional T cells in RAG deficiency. Study-wide results and limits: Patient subsets had shorter CDR3s; Omenn Treg-Tconv overlap exceeded 80%.

The method was immunoSEQ multiplex PCR; TCRdb's version includes in-frame clones alone and lacks a portion of them. The sample includes some 20,000 clones, approximately 86% of them seen just once. The length of the CDR3 is 15 residues. The ends were cut back, 3 bases at V and 1 base at J, with 10 bases in the middle. Germline-derived CDR1 and CDR2 are SGHNT and YENEEA. Genomic DNA came from blood regulatory T cells gated CD4+ CD25-high CD127-low. Regarding this clone: Its antigen is undetermined.

These data also formed part of another study, on regulatory T cells. That publication notes: Primers: 52 TRBV forward and 13 TRBJ reverse.

The sample consisted of Tregs sorted from blood. V and J are TRBV11-3 and TRBJ2-1, with D tentatively TRBD1 or TRBD2 (5 bases each). The sequence derives from a human donor in good health. This CDR3 reads CASSFRDGSYNEQFF. The CDR3, as DNA: TGTGCCAGCAGCTTTCGGGACGGATCCTACAATGAGCAGTTCTTC.